These 21 T cell receptor beta chains came from one sample sequenced in a study of T cells in Graves' hyperthyroidism and ophthalmopathy. The investigators amplified TCR beta CDR3 regions from RNA transcripts. A set of HTBI primers served as the primers for a first-round RT-PCR of the TCR CDR3. TCRdb reprocessed the multiplex PCR reads via MiXCR and lists one record per CDR3 protein. The sample has about 270,000 distinct CDR3 sequences; nearly 15% are singletons. The sequenced sample consisted of blood. The receptors were sampled from a woman between 50 and 59 years old with Graves' hyperthyroidism that later progressed to Graves' ophthalmopathy.

This clonotype was counted many times. The chain combines TRBV13 with TRBJ2-5; possible D gene TRBD1, 5 bases. Germline loops: CDR1 PRHDT, CDR2 FYEKMQ (reference sequence). V lost 2 bases and J 1 base, leaving 14 bases between the germline ends. The CDR3 loop spans 16 amino acids. As DNA, the CDR3 is TGTGCCAGCAGCTTACAGGGCCGGCCCTCCCAAGAGACCCAGTACTTC. Translated, it gives CASSLQGRPSQETQYF. The full variable domain, in which reference TRBV13 and TRBJ2-5 provide the parts outside the CDR3, is AAGVIQSPRHLIKEKRETATLKCYPIPRHDTVYWYQQGPGQDPQFLISFYEKMQSDKGSIPDRFSAQQFSDYHSELNMSSLELGDSALYFCASSLQGRPSQETQYFGPGTRLLVL.

This clonotype was found many times. This rearrangement joins TRBV24-1 to TRBJ2-5; TRBD1 aligns across 7 bases. Germline CDR1 and CDR2: KGHDR and SFDVKD. Trimming at V came to 0 bases and at J to 5 bases, leaving 2 bases not matched to a gene. There are 14 residues in the CDR3. CDR3 DNA: TGTGCCACCAGTGATTTGGACAGGGCTGAGACCCAGTACTTC. Residues: CATSDLDRAETQYF.

There are many counts of this clonotype. The rearrangement uses TRBV10-3 and TRBJ1-2; the D is unclear. In germline, CDR1 is ENHRY, CDR2 SYGVKD. The CDR3 is 14 residues long. The V and J ends lost 3 bases and 3 bases respectively, with 11 bases between them. The CDR3 spells CAISEREGDYGYTF. CDR3 nucleotide sequence: TGTGCCATCAGTGAAAGGGAAGGAGACTATGGCTACACCTTC.

This clonotype was counted at least ten times. The chain employs TRBV2 and TRBJ2-5, with D perhaps given as TRBD1 or TRBD2 (5 bases each). This CDR3 has 12 residues. Per germline, CDR1 SNHLY and CDR2 FYNNEI. V was pared by 7 bases and J by 8 bases, with 14 bases between. The CDR3 sequence is CASTREGTTQYF. The DNA of the CDR3 is TGTGCCAGCACCCGTGAGGGGACCACCCAGTACTTC.

This clonotype was observed many times. The chain has TRBV2 and TRBJ1-5, with unresolved D. Germline V gene lookup returns CDR1 SNHLY and CDR2 FYNNEI. The CDR3 totals 15 residues. Trimming took off 3 bases at V and 0 bases at J, with 9 bases between the two ends. The CDR3 loop is CASSDIPASNQPQHF. The CDR3 region has the DNA TGTGCCAGCAGTGACATCCCTGCTAGCAATCAGCCCCAGCATTTT.

The table lists this clonotype with many counts. The rearrangement joins TRBV6-1 to TRBJ2-5, with 9 bases fitting TRBD1. Germline V gene lookup returns CDR1 MNHNS and CDR2 SASEGT. The CDR3 is made up of 14 amino acids. V lost 4 bases and J lost 4; bases outside the gene matches: 4. The CDR3 bases are TGTGCCAGCAGTGGCACAGGGGGCCGAGAGACCCAGTACTTC. Its protein is CASSGTGGRETQYF.

The rearrangement uses TRBV5-1 and TRBJ1-1, with TRBD1 identical over 10 bases. Germline V CDR1 and CDR2: SGHRS, YFSETQ. V was clipped by 4 bases and J by 4 bases; unmatched bases: 4. This CDR3 is built from 14 residues. The CDR3 sequence is CASSQGQGSTEAFF. The CDR3 DNA is TGCGCCAGCAGCCAGGGACAGGGGAGCACTGAAGCTTTCTTT.

This clonotype came up many times. The V gene is TRBV20-1, the J gene TRBJ2-1; TRBD2 matches 8 bases. CDR3 size: 14 residues. Trimming cost V 1 base and J 9 bases; bases outside gene matches: 8. Germline V gene lookup returns CDR1 DFQATT and CDR2 SNEGSKA (reference sequence). This CDR3 reads CSARVSGGPGEQFF. The CDR3 region has the DNA TGCAGTGCTAGAGTCTCGGGAGGGCCGGGTGAGCAGTTCTTC.

This clonotype was detected once. J is TRBJ2-4 and V is TRBV2; 10 positions match TRBD2. Looked up from germline, CDR1 is SNHLY and CDR2 is FYNNEI. V lost 5 bases and J lost 0; bases outside the gene matches: 10. The CDR3 has 18 residues. In DNA, the CDR3 is TGTGCCAGCAGTAAAGGACTAGCGGAGCCCGTAGCCAAAAACATTCAGTACTTC. Translated: CASSKGLAEPVAKNIQYF.

This clonotype was found many times. The chain couples TRBV3-1 to TRBJ2-1; a weak D match, TRBD1 (6 bases). Per the germline V gene, CDR1 is LGHDT and CDR2 is YNNKEL (reference sequence). Trimming pared 1 base from V and 10 bases from J, leaving 8 bases between. The CDR3 contains 12 residues. For the CDR3, the DNA is TGTGCCAGCAGCCAAGGTCAGGGGGAGCAGTTCTTC. Translation: CASSQGQGEQFF.

The V call is TRBV5-6, the J call TRBJ1-2; the match to TRBD1 covers 8 bases. V shed 3 bases, J shed 5 bases, and the junction held 9 bases outside the gene matches. The germline V gene has CDR1 SGHDT and CDR2 YYEEEE. The CDR3 loop spans 15 amino acids. For the CDR3, the DNA is TGTGCCAGCAGCTGGATGGACAGGGAAGGGTATGGCTACACCTTC. Protein: CASSWMDREGYGYTF.

The chain carries TRBV13 and TRBJ1-1; 7 bases agree with TRBD1. Trimming took 0 bases from V and 2 from J; bases not matched to a gene: 6. Germline V CDR1 and CDR2: PRHDT, FYEKMQ (reference sequence). CDR3 length: 16 amino acids. The CDR3 region is CASSLGQWTGNTEAFF. CDR3 bases: TGTGCCAGCAGCTTAGGCCAGTGGACAGGTAACACTGAAGCTTTCTTT.

For this clonotype: An end of the junction does not agree with germline; a read error may underlie this. This rearrangement joins TRBV12-3 or TRBV12-4 to TRBJ2-2, with TRBD2 matching over 11 bases. The CDR3 runs 15 residues. The CDR3 DNA is TGTGCCAGCAGTCATAGCGGGAGGGCCCTCGGGGAGCTGCTTTTT. It translates to CASSHSGRALGELLF.

This clonotype showed up many times. The V and J genes are TRBV2 and TRBJ2-7; 8 bases map to TRBD1. Trimming removed 9 bases from V and 3 bases from J; junction bases left unmatched: 1. The CDR3 length is 11 residues. From germline, CDR1 is SNHLY and CDR2 FYNNEI. The CDR3 spells CARGTGYEQYF. The CDR3 DNA sequence: TGTGCCAGAGGGACAGGCTACGAGCAGTACTTC.

This clonotype has at least ten counts. The chain combines TRBV6-1 with TRBJ1-5; D remains unclear. The CDR3 totals 14 residues. V was trimmed by 1 base and J by 0 bases, leaving 4 bases between them. Germline V gene data show CDR1 as MNHNS and CDR2 as SASEGT. The CDR3 spells CASSEGSSNQPQHF. CDR3 nucleotide sequence: TGTGCCAGCAGTGAAGGTAGTAGCAATCAGCCCCAGCATTTT.

This clonotype was detected many times. V usage is TRBV27 and J usage is TRBJ2-3; no firm D call. The CDR3 loop spans 11 amino acids. Germline V CDR1 and CDR2: MNHEY, SMNVEV (reference sequence). The V gene lost 5 bases and the J gene lost 0 bases, with 0 bases spanning the gap. The CDR3 DNA is TGTGCCAGCAGTAGCACAGATACGCAGTATTTT. This encodes CASSSTDTQYF.

This clonotype was seen repeatedly, ten times or more. This chain connects TRBV27 to TRBJ2-7; D gene unclear. Between the trimmed V and J ends, which lost 6 bases and 2 bases, there was a span of 14 bases. In germline, CDR1 is MNHEY, CDR2 SMNVEV (reference sequence). This CDR3 comprises 14 residues. CDR3 DNA: TGTGCCAGCAGACCCTCCCGGGTAGCCTACGAGCAGTACTTC. It encodes CASRPSRVAYEQYF.

This clonotype showed up many times. The chain links TRBV5-1 to TRBJ2-7, with 7 positions matching TRBD2. CDR3 length: 16 residues. Germline values: CDR1 SGHRS, CDR2 YFSETQ. J gave up 3 bases and V 0 bases, and 9 bases lay outside the gene matches. The chain's CDR3 is CASSLVPRGGYYEQYF. The CDR3 DNA reads TGCGCCAGCAGCTTGGTACCCCGCGGGGGTTACTACGAGCAGTACTTC.

This clonotype was seen only a few times. The chain is built from TRBV15 and TRBJ1-1; D gene unclear. Trimming took 6 bases from V and 3 from J, leaving 14 bases between them. Germline V gene lookup returns CDR1 LNHNV and CDR2 YYDKDF (reference sequence). The CDR3 sequence is 14 residues long. CDR3 coding DNA: TGTGCCACCAGTCCGCCGGGGTGGTACACTGAAGCTTTCTTT. Its protein product is CATSPPGWYTEAFF.

This clonotype was detected many times. The genes are TRBV11-2 and TRBJ2-5; D ambiguous. Trimming removed 3 bases from V and 2 bases from J, with 10 bases in between. CDR3 size: 14 residues. Looked up from germline, CDR1 is SGHAT and CDR2 is FQNNGV. In DNA, the CDR3 is TGTGCCAGCAGCTTCCGACTTCAACAAGAGACCCAGTACTTC. As protein: CASSFRLQQETQYF.

This clonotype appeared many times. The J gene is TRBJ2-7, the V gene TRBV6-1; 7 bases agree with TRBD1. Germline V lookup: CDR1 MNHNS, CDR2 SASEGT. The CDR3 runs 15 residues. Trimming cost V 5 bases and J 6 bases; bases outside gene matches: 13. The chain's CDR3 is CASSTPSGGTREQYF. CDR3 DNA sequence: TGTGCCAGCAGTACCCCATCAGGGGGTACCCGCGAGCAGTACTTC.